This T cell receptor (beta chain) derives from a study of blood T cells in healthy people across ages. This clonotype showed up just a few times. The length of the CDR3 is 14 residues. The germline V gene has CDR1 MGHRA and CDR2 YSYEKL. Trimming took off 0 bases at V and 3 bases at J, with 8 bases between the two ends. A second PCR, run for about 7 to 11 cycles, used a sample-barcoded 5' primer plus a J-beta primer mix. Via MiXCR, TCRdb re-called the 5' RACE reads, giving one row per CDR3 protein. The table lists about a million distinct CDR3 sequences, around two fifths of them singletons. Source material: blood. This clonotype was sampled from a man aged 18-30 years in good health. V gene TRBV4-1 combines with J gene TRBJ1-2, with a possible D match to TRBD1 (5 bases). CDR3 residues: CASSQDTRDYGYTF. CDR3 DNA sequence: TGCGCCAGCAGCCAAGATACCAGGGACTATGGCTACACCTTC.